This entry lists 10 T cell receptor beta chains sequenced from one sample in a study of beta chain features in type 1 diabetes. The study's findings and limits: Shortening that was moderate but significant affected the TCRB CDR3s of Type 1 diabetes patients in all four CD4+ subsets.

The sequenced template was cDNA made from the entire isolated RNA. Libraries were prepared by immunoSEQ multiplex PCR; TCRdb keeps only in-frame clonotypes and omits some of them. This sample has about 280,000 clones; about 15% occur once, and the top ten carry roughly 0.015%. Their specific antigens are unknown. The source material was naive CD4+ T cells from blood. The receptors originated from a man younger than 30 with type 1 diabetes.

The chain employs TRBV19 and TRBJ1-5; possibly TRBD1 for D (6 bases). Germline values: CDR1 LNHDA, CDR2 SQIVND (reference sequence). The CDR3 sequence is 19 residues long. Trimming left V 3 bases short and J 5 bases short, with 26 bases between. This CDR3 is CASSIELAVGDTFHQPQHF. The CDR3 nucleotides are TGTGCCAGTAGTATCGAATTGGCGGTCGGGGACACGTTTCATCAGCCCCAGCATTTT. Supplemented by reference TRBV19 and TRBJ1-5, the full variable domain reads DGGITQSPKYLFRKEGQNVTLSCEQNLNHDAMYWYRQDPGQGLRLIYYSQIVNDFQKGDIAEGYSVSREKKESFPLTVTSAQKNPTAFYLCASSIELAVGDTFHQPQHFGDGTRLSIL.

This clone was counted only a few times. The CDR3 reads CASSSAGTYEQYF. CDR3 in DNA: TGTGCCAGCAGCAGCGCAGGGACCTACGAGCAGTACTTC. The chain carries TRBV5-4 and TRBJ2-7; D is possibly TRBD1 (5 bases). The V gene lost 4 bases and the J gene lost 2 bases, with 10 bases spanning the gap. The CDR3 has 13 residues. Germline V gene lookup returns CDR1 SGHNT and CDR2 YYREEE (reference sequence). Looking up the rest from reference TRBV5-4 and TRBJ2-7 gives the full variable domain: ETGVTQSPTHLIKTRGQQVTLRCSSQSGHNTVSWYQQALGQGPQFIFQYYREEENGRGNFPPRFSGLQFPNYSSELNVNALELDDSALYLCASSSAGTYEQYFGPGTRLTVT.

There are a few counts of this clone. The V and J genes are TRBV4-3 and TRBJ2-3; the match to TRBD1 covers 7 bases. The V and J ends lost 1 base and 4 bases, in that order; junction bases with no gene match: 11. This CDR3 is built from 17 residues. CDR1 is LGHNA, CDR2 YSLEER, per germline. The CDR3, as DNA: TGCGCCAGCAGCCAAGCCCCGGACAGGCCTCTAGCAGATACGCAGTATTTT. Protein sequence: CASSQAPDRPLADTQYF.

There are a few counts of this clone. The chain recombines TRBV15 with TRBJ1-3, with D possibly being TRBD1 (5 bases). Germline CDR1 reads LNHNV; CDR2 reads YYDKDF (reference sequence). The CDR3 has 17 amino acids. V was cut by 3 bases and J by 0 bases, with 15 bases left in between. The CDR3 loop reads CATSSQLQVASGNTIYF. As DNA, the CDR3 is TGTGCCACCAGCAGTCAACTACAGGTTGCCTCTGGAAACACCATATATTTT.

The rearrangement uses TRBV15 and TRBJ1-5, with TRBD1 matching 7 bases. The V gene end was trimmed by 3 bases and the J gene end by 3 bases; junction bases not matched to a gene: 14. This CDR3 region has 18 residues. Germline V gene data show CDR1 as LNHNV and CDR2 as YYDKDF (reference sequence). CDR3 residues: CATSRAPLRTGANQPQHF. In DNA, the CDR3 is TGTGCCACCAGCAGGGCTCCCCTGCGGACAGGTGCCAATCAGCCCCAGCATTTT.

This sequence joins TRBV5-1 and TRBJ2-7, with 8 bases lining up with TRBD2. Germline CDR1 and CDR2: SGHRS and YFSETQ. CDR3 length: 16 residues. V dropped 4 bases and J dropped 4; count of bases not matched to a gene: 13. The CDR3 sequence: CASSLDDSGVGYEQYF. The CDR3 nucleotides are TGCGCCAGCAGCCTGGATGATAGCGGGGTAGGGTACGAGCAGTACTTC.

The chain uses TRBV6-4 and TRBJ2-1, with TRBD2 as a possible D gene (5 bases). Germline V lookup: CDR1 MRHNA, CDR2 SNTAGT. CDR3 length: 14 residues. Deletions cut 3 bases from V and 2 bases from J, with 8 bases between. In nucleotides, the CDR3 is TGTGCCAGCAGTGAGAGCGGAGCCTACAATGAGCAGTTCTTC. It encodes CASSESGAYNEQFF.

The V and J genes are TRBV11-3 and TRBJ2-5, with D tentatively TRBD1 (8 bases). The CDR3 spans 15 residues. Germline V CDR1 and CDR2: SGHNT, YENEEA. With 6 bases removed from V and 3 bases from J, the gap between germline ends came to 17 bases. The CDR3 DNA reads TGTGCCAGCAGTCGTCAGGGGGCGGGGGAAGAGACCCAGTACTTC. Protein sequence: CASSRQGAGEETQYF.

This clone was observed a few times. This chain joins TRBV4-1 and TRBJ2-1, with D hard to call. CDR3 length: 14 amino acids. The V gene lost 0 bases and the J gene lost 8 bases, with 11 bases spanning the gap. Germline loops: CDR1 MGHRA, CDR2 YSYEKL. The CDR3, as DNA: TGCGCCAGCAGCCAAGATCCCTACGGAGATGAGCAGTTCTTC. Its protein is CASSQDPYGDEQFF.

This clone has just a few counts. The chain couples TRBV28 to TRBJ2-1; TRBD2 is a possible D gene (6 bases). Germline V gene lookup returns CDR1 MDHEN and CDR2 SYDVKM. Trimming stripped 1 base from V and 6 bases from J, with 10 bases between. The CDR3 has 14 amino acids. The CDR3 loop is CASSLSLGGNEQFF. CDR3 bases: TGTGCCAGCAGTTTATCCCTGGGGGGCAATGAGCAGTTCTTC.